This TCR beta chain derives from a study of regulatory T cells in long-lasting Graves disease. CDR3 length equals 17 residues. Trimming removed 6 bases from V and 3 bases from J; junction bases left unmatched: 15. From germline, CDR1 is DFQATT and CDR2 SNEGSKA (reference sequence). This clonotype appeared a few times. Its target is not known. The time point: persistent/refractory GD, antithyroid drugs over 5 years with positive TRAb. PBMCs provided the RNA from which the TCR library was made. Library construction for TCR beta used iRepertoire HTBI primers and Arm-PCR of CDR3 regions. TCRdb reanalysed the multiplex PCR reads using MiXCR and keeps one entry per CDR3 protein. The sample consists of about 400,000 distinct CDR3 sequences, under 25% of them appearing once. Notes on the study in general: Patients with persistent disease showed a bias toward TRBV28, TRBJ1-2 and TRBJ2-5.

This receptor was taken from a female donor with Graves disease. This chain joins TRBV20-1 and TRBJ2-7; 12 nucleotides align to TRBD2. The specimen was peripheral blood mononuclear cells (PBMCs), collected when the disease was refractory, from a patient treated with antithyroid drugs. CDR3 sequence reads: CSASGLAGQGGDYEQYF. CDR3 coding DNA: TGCAGTGCCTCTGGACTAGCGGGACAAGGTGGTGACTACGAGCAGTACTTC.